The rows below give T cell receptor beta chains drawn from one sample of a study of shared clonotypes between healthy human individuals. The method was immunoSEQ multiplex PCR; TCRdb's version includes in-frame clones alone and lacks a portion of them. The sample has 850,000 to 1,100,000 clones; about 72% are singletons. Material for sequencing was memory CD4+ T cells from PBMCs. The source of these receptors is a young man in good health. Some clones in this sample may be carry-over from other donors' samples. Each CDR3 is given without its conserved first and last residue.

j_call	v_call	cdr3_aa
TRBJ2-7	TRBV7-2	ASSARVPRQGAYEQY
TRBJ1-2	TRBV9	ASSNSRADLYGYT
TRBJ2-2	TRBV11-2	ASSFLAGGGTGELF
TRBJ2-5	TRBV6-5	ASSYAWTDQETQY
TRBJ2-2	TRBV28	ASSSLARYTGELF
TRBJ1-2	TRBV19	ASTLRDRGWGYT
TRBJ1-3	TRBV7-8	ASSIGGALSGNTIY
TRBJ2-2	TRBV7-3	ASSLGTSTGELF
TRBJ1-1	TRBV29-1	SVVKAPNTEAF
TRBJ1-2	TRBV6-5	ASRDRLGGYGYT
TRBJ2-2	TRBV7-8	ASSLGVAENTGELF
TRBJ1-2	TRBV5-1	ASSLTGGWNYGYT
TRBJ1-5	TRBV2	ASRAGMGSNQPQH